Listed below are T cell receptor beta chains from one sample, sequenced in a study of shared clonotypes between healthy human individuals. Repertoires were generated with immunoSEQ multiplex PCR, while TCRdb's copy carries only in-frame clones and drops some. This table holds just over 2,000,000 clones, roughly 95% found once. The sequencing sample was made of naive CD4+ T cells sorted from blood. All receptors derive from a young man in good health. Both conserved end residues are part of each CDR3. A D gene is named only where the DNA matches it firmly. Part of the rows lack a size; the others show once, few, many or a class for expanded clones.

>TRBJ1-1|once|NA|TRBV7-2
CASSAYRVGNTEAFF
TGCGCCAGCAGCGCCTACAGGGTGGGAAACACTGAAGCTTTCTTT
>TRBJ2-3|NA|TRBD2|TRBV7-9
CASSLKAGLAPREEDTQYF
TGTGCCAGCAGCTTAAAGGCAGGACTAGCGCCCCGCGAGGAGGATACGCAGTATTTT
>TRBJ2-5|NA|NA|TRBV29-1
CSVEMRLQETQYF
TGCAGCGTTGAAATGCGGCTACAAGAGACCCAGTACTTC
>TRBJ2-3|once|NA|TRBV5-4
CASSLAAGDTQYF
TGTGCCAGCAGCTTGGCCGCGGGGGATACGCAGTATTTT
>TRBJ2-7|NA|TRBD1|TRBV6-1
CASSRQGSSYEQYF
TGTGCCAGCAGTCGACAGGGGTCCTCCTACGAGCAGTACTTC
>TRBJ1-1|NA|NA|TRBV10-3
CAISELDRNTEAFF
TGTGCCATCAGTGAGTTGGACAGAAACACTGAAGCTTTCTTT
>TRBJ1-1|NA|NA|TRBV10-1
CASTDGGTEAFF
TGCGCCAGCACCGACGGGGGAACTGAAGCTTTCTTT
>TRBJ2-3|NA|TRBD2|TRBV27
CAGRTDPQTSGISTDTQYF
TGTGCCGGGCGAACAGATCCTCAAACTAGCGGGATCAGCACAGATACGCAGTATTTT
>TRBJ2-2|NA|NA|TRBV28
CAGRGRANTGELFF
TGTGCCGGTAGAGGGCGGGCGAACACCGGGGAGCTGTTTTTT
>TRBJ2-7|NA|TRBD2|TRBV7-2
CASSSPGRAQYEQYF
TGTGCCAGCAGCTCCCCCGGGAGGGCCCAGTACGAGCAGTACTTC
>TRBJ1-4|NA|NA|TRBV5-1
CASSPPGQQNEKLFF
TGCGCCAGCAGCCCCCCGGGGCAGCAGAATGAAAAACTGTTTTTT
>TRBJ1-1|NA|NA|TRBV19
CASSPGPRTEAFF
TGTGCCAGTAGTCCGGGACCCCGGACTGAAGCTTTCTTT
>TRBJ2-7|NA|NA|TRBV18
CASSPADRPYEQYF
TGTGCCAGCTCACCAGCCGACAGACCCTACGAGCAGTACTTC
>TRBJ2-3|NA|TRBD2|TRBV6-6
CASSYAGAADTQYF
TGTGCCAGCAGTTACGCGGGAGCGGCAGATACGCAGTATTTT
>TRBJ2-5|NA|NA|TRBV6-5
CASSYRMEARGTQYF
TGTGCCAGCAGTTACCGTATGGAGGCTCGGGGGACCCAGTACTTC
>TRBJ1-2|few|NA|TRBV5-1
CASSLDPGYGYTF
TGCGCCAGCAGCTTGGATCCAGGCTATGGCTACACCTTC
>TRBJ2-5|NA|NA|TRBV12-5
CASARDKETQYF
TGTGCTAGTGCGCGGGACAAAGAGACCCAGTACTTC
>TRBJ2-1|NA|TRBD2|TRBV10-1
CASSDSGRGNEQFF
TGCGCCAGCAGTGATAGCGGGAGAGGGAATGAGCAGTTCTTC
>TRBJ1-1|NA|NA|TRBV7-2
CASSLIEGGGNTEAFF
TGTGCCAGCAGCTTAATAGAGGGAGGAGGGAACACTGAAGCTTTCTTT
>TRBJ1-6|NA|NA|TRBV6-5
CASSRTGNSPLHF
TGTGCCAGCAGCCGGACCGGGAATTCACCCCTCCACTTT
>TRBJ2-2|NA|NA|TRBV5-1
CASSLVAGSTGELFF
TGCGCCAGCAGCTTGGTCGCAGGGAGCACCGGGGAGCTGTTTTTT
>TRBJ2-7|NA|NA|TRBV10-3
CAISESHSFNFYEQYF
TGTGCCATCAGTGAGTCACACTCCTTCAATTTCTACGAGCAGTACTTC
>TRBJ1-2|NA|NA|TRBV4-3
CASSQETSPGAYGYTF
TGCGCCAGCAGCCAAGAAACGTCCCCGGGGGCGTATGGCTACACCTTC
>TRBJ1-2|NA|NA|TRBV4-3
CASSQEGPGYGYTF
TGCGCCAGCAGCCAAGAAGGGCCAGGCTATGGCTACACCTTC
>TRBJ2-3|NA|TRBD2|TRBV5-1
CASSLSSGGTDTQYF
TGCGCCAGCAGCTTGAGTAGCGGGGGGACAGATACGCAGTATTTT
>TRBJ2-2|NA|NA|TRBV18
CATVRILDGELFF
TGTGCCACCGTGCGCATCCTCGACGGGGAGCTGTTTTTT
>TRBJ1-1|NA|NA|TRBV25-1
CASSPGPAATEAFF
TGTGCCAGCAGCCCGGGTCCAGCGGCCACTGAAGCTTTCTTT
>TRBJ2-7|NA|TRBD2|TRBV6-4
CASSDSSRGLAHGYEQYF
TGTGCCAGCAGTGACTCGAGTCGGGGACTAGCCCATGGCTACGAGCAGTACTTC
>TRBJ2-7|NA|NA|TRBV7-9
CASSSSGAAQYF
TGTGCCAGCAGCTCGTCGGGGGCTGCGCAGTACTTC
>TRBJ2-7|few|NA|TRBV6-5
CASSLQGGEQYF
TGTGCCAGCAGCCTCCAGGGGGGGGAGCAGTACTTC
>TRBJ1-5|NA|NA|TRBV2
CASKGDSNQPQHF
TGTGCCAGCAAGGGTGATAGCAATCAGCCCCAGCATTTT
>TRBJ2-7|NA|NA|TRBV7-2
CASSQGQGGEQYF
TGTGCCAGCAGCCAGGGGCAGGGAGGCGAGCAGTACTTC
>TRBJ2-1|NA|TRBD2|TRBV10-2
CASRGGLAGELWNSYNEQFF
TGCGCCAGCAGGGGGGGACTAGCGGGAGAGCTATGGAACTCCTACAATGAGCAGTTCTTC
>TRBJ1-6|NA|TRBD1|TRBV18
CASSPTRDRTNSPLHF
TGTGCCAGCTCACCCACCCGGGACAGAACGAATTCACCCCTCCACTTT
>TRBJ1-2|once|TRBD1|TRBV6-5
CASSPPGQGVGYTF
TGTGCCAGCAGTCCCCCGGGACAGGGAGTGGGCTACACCTTC
>TRBJ2-5|NA|TRBD2|TRBV5-1
CASSAELAAQETQYF
TGCGCCAGCAGCGCCGAACTAGCGGCCCAAGAGACCCAGTACTTC
>TRBJ2-5|NA|NA|TRBV5-1
CASSPLMSDIQETQYF
TGCGCCAGCAGCCCTTTAATGTCAGATATACAAGAGACCCAGTACTTC
>TRBJ2-7|NA|TRBD1|TRBV5-1
CASSLWTGREQYF
TGCGCCAGCAGCTTATGGACAGGGCGCGAGCAGTACTTC
>TRBJ2-7|NA|NA|TRBV9
CASSPFGSPFSYEQYF
TGTGCCAGCAGCCCCTTCGGCTCGCCGTTCTCCTACGAGCAGTACTTC
>TRBJ1-6|NA|NA|TRBV6-1
CASSERGGGNSPLHF
TGTGCCAGCAGTGAAAGGGGGGGAGGCAATTCACCCCTCCACTTT
>TRBJ2-7|NA|NA|TRBV11-2
CASSAQVAYEQYF
TGTGCCAGCAGCGCACAGGTTGCCTACGAGCAGTACTTC
>TRBJ1-2|once|NA|TRBV2
CATRKGGGYGYTF
TGTGCCACCCGCAAGGGGGGTGGCTATGGCTACACCTTC
>TRBJ1-2|NA|TRBD1|TRBV6-6
CASSFGTGNGYTF
TGTGCCAGCAGTTTTGGGACAGGGAATGGCTACACCTTC
>TRBJ1-5|NA|TRBD1|TRBV2
CASSPGQGFNQPQHF
TGTGCCAGCAGCCCGGGACAGGGGTTCAATCAGCCCCAGCATTTT
>TRBJ1-2|NA|TRBD1|TRBV6-1
CASSAKDRPGYGYTF
TGTGCCAGCAGTGCCAAGGACAGGCCGGGCTATGGCTACACCTTC
>TRBJ1-4|NA|NA|TRBV4-3
CASSQVLEAREKLFF
TGCGCCAGCAGCCAGGTTCTGGAGGCTAGGGAAAAACTGTTTTTT
>TRBJ1-2|NA|NA|TRBV5-4
CASSGRDGGEFGYTF
TGTGCCAGCAGCGGGCGTGATGGGGGGGAATTTGGCTACACCTTC
>TRBJ1-1|NA|NA|TRBV30
CAWRGVRNTEAFF
TGTGCCTGGAGAGGCGTAAGGAACACTGAAGCTTTCTTT
>TRBJ1-6|NA|TRBD1|TRBV2
CASGGQGNNSPLHF
TGTGCCAGCGGGGGACAGGGAAATAATTCACCCCTCCACTTT
>TRBJ2-7|NA|NA|TRBV10-3
CASSDRLYEQYF
TGTGCCAGCTCGGACAGACTCTACGAGCAGTACTTC
>TRBJ2-7|once|TRBD2|TRBV30
CAWGQSGGQNEQYF
TGTGCCTGGGGTCAGTCGGGGGGTCAAAACGAGCAGTACTTC
>TRBJ2-5|NA|TRBD1|TRBV5-8
CASSRDRGRETQYF
TGTGCCAGCTCTAGAGACAGGGGGCGAGAGACCCAGTACTTC
>TRBJ1-5|NA|NA|TRBV6-1
CASSERGDSEQPQHF
TGTGCCAGCAGTGAAAGGGGGGATAGCGAGCAGCCCCAGCATTTT
>TRBJ2-2|once|TRBD2|TRBV9
CASSVVTSGGTGELFF
TGTGCCAGCAGCGTAGTAACTAGCGGGGGGACCGGGGAGCTGTTTTTT
>TRBJ2-5|NA|NA|TRBV10-3
CAISQGETQYF
TGTGCCATCAGTCAAGGAGAGACCCAGTACTTC
>TRBJ1-5|NA|NA|TRBV27
CASSLSKGPNQPQHF
TGTGCCAGCAGTTTATCGAAAGGTCCCAATCAGCCCCAGCATTTT
>TRBJ1-1|NA|NA|TRBV9
CASSVSISNTEAFF
TGTGCCAGCAGCGTATCTATCTCCAACACTGAAGCTTTCTTT